These T cell receptor beta chains were read from a single sample in a study of OX40 agonist ivuxolimab in advanced cancers. The data were produced by immunoSEQ multiplex PCR, yet TCRdb's version contains in-frame clones alone and is incomplete. The repertoire holds about 54,000 clones, 75% to 90% seen once, with 0.7% to 0.8% in the top ten. The material was CD4+ or CD8+ T cells sorted from blood, obtained in a trial of the OX40 agonist ivuxolimab. The receptors derive from an adult with an advanced solid tumor such as melanoma, head and neck, liver or kidney cancer. Both conserved end residues are part of each CDR3. Fields, in order: D gene, clone size, J gene, V gene, CDR3 length, CDR3 protein, CDR3 DNA. D genes are given only for firm matches. Size tells how often a clone was seen (once, few, many) or the class of an expanded clone, and some rows leave it out.

d_gene: NA; abundance: NA; j_gene: TRBJ2-3; v_gene: TRBV18; len: 13; CDR3aa: CASSPKVPDTQYF; CDR3nt: TGTGCCAGCTCCCCGAAAGTACCAGATACGCAGTATTTT
d_gene: TRBD2; abundance: NA; j_gene: TRBJ2-3; v_gene: TRBV14; len: 15; CDR3aa: CASSPPGLGTDTQYF; CDR3nt: TGTGCCAGCAGCCCCCCGGGACTAGGCACAGATACGCAGTATTTT
d_gene: TRBD1; abundance: NA; j_gene: TRBJ2-3; v_gene: TRBV11-3; len: 14; CDR3aa: CASSKTDRAGTQYF; CDR3nt: TGTGCCAGCAGCAAGACCGACAGGGCAGGTACGCAGTATTTT
d_gene: NA; abundance: once; j_gene: TRBJ1-4; v_gene: TRBV19; len: 14; CDR3aa: CASGNQGVNEKLFF; CDR3nt: TGTGCCAGTGGTAACCAGGGCGTTAATGAAAAACTGTTTTTT
d_gene: TRBD1; abundance: NA; j_gene: TRBJ1-6; v_gene: TRBV5-4; len: 16; CDR3aa: CASSSPGQGDNSPLHF; CDR3nt: TGTGCCAGCAGCTCACCCGGACAGGGCGATAATTCACCCCTCCACTTT
d_gene: NA; abundance: NA; j_gene: TRBJ1-1; v_gene: TRBV5-1; len: 11; CDR3aa: CASSLGIEAFF; CDR3nt: TGCGCCAGCAGCTTAGGGATTGAAGCTTTCTTT
d_gene: TRBD2; abundance: few; j_gene: TRBJ2-3; v_gene: TRBV6-1; len: 14; CDR3aa: CASSLAGVTDTQYF; CDR3nt: TGTGCCAGCAGTCTAGCGGGGGTAACAGATACGCAGTATTTT
d_gene: NA; abundance: NA; j_gene: TRBJ2-7; v_gene: TRBV6-1; len: 14; CDR3aa: CASSVNRDGFEQYF; CDR3nt: TGTGCCAGCAGTGTAAACCGGGACGGATTCGAGCAGTACTTC
d_gene: NA; abundance: NA; j_gene: TRBJ1-5; v_gene: TRBV18; len: 13; CDR3aa: CASQQGGNQPQHF; CDR3nt: TGTGCCAGCCAACAGGGAGGGAATCAGCCCCAGCATTTT
d_gene: NA; abundance: NA; j_gene: TRBJ1-5; v_gene: TRBV6-1; len: 13; CDR3aa: CASSAGAGVPQHF; CDR3nt: TGTGCCAGCAGTGCAGGGGCGGGGGTGCCCCAGCATTTT
d_gene: TRBD1; abundance: NA; j_gene: TRBJ1-6; v_gene: TRBV18; len: 15; CDR3aa: CASSPFGDRGAPLHF; CDR3nt: TGTGCCAGCTCACCGTTCGGCGACAGGGGGGCACCCCTCCACTTT
d_gene: NA; abundance: NA; j_gene: TRBJ2-3; v_gene: TRBV29-1; len: 15; CDR3aa: CSVAGGDSDTDTQYF; CDR3nt: TGCAGCGTTGCCGGGGGGGACAGCGACACAGATACGCAGTATTTT
d_gene: TRBD2; abundance: once; j_gene: TRBJ2-7; v_gene: TRBV10-3; len: 13; CDR3aa: CAISEGSGGVEYF; CDR3nt: TGTGCCATTAGTGAGGGTAGCGGGGGCGTTGAGTACTTC
d_gene: NA; abundance: NA; j_gene: TRBJ1-1; v_gene: TRBV21-1; len: 15; CDR3aa: CASSKEETGDTEAFF; CDR3nt: TGTGCCAGCAGCAAAGAGGAGACAGGGGACACTGAAGCTTTCTTT
d_gene: NA; abundance: NA; j_gene: TRBJ1-3; v_gene: TRBV2; len: 16; CDR3aa: CASSEGRLLSGNTIYF; CDR3nt: TGTGCCAGCAGTGAAGGCAGACTTCTCTCTGGAAACACCATATATTTT
d_gene: NA; abundance: NA; j_gene: TRBJ1-3; v_gene: TRBV27; len: 15; CDR3aa: CASSLDWGPGNTIYF; CDR3nt: TGTGCCAGCAGTTTGGACTGGGGACCTGGAAACACCATATATTTT
d_gene: NA; abundance: NA; j_gene: TRBJ2-7; v_gene: TRBV6-5; len: 13; CDR3aa: CASSRRASYEQYF; CDR3nt: TGTGCCAGCAGTCGCCGGGCCTCCTACGAGCAGTACTTC
d_gene: NA; abundance: NA; j_gene: TRBJ1-2; v_gene: TRBV6-1; len: 13; CDR3aa: CASLAISNYGYTF; CDR3nt: TGTGCCAGCTTGGCCATTTCTAACTATGGCTACACCTTC
d_gene: NA; abundance: once; j_gene: TRBJ1-2; v_gene: TRBV7-9; len: 16; CDR3aa: CASSLLIGTAKNGYTF; CDR3nt: TGTGCCAGCAGCCTACTAATAGGTACGGCGAAAAATGGCTACACCTTC
d_gene: TRBD2; abundance: NA; j_gene: TRBJ2-1; v_gene: TRBV9; len: 14; CDR3aa: CAISPSGGYNEQFF; CDR3nt: TGTGCCATCAGCCCCAGCGGGGGTTACAATGAGCAGTTCTTC
d_gene: TRBD1; abundance: NA; j_gene: TRBJ2-7; v_gene: TRBV4-2; len: 16; CDR3aa: CASSQGVSQGAYEQYF; CDR3nt: TGTGCCAGCAGCCAAGGAGTATCGCAGGGGGCATACGAGCAGTACTTC
d_gene: TRBD1; abundance: NA; j_gene: TRBJ2-2; v_gene: TRBV7-8; len: 17; CDR3aa: CASSLVPGQHTTGELFF; CDR3nt: TGTGCCAGCAGCTTAGTCCCGGGACAGCACACCACCGGGGAGCTGTTTTTT
d_gene: NA; abundance: NA; j_gene: TRBJ1-2; v_gene: TRBV2; len: 13; CDR3aa: CASSAGPNYGYTF; CDR3nt: TGTGCCAGCAGTGCCGGACCTAACTATGGCTACACCTTC
d_gene: TRBD1; abundance: NA; j_gene: TRBJ1-4; v_gene: TRBV7-9; len: 17; CDR3aa: CASSLGDRGPTNEKLFF; CDR3nt: TGTGCCAGCAGCTTAGGGGACAGGGGGCCGACTAATGAAAAACTGTTTTTT
d_gene: TRBD1; abundance: once; j_gene: TRBJ2-3; v_gene: TRBV19; len: 16; CDR3aa: CASREGDRTLTDTQYF; CDR3nt: TGTGCCAGTAGAGAGGGGGACAGGACCCTCACAGATACGCAGTATTTT
d_gene: NA; abundance: NA; j_gene: TRBJ1-2; v_gene: TRBV5-5; len: 13; CDR3aa: CASTSDSLYGYTF; CDR3nt: TGTGCCAGCACCTCAGACAGTCTCTATGGCTACACCTTC
d_gene: NA; abundance: NA; j_gene: TRBJ1-3; v_gene: TRBV11-3; len: 12; CDR3aa: CASSFRSDTIYF; CDR3nt: TGTGCCAGCAGCTTTCGGTCAGACACCATATATTTT
d_gene: TRBD2; abundance: NA; j_gene: TRBJ2-3; v_gene: TRBV11-3; len: 15; CDR3aa: CARKVAGSRTDTQYF; CDR3nt: TGTGCCAGAAAAGTAGCGGGGAGTCGCACAGATACGCAGTATTTT
d_gene: NA; abundance: once; j_gene: TRBJ2-1; v_gene: TRBV14; len: 13; CDR3aa: CASSQGSYNEQFF; CDR3nt: TGTGCCAGCAGCCAAGGTTCCTACAATGAGCAGTTCTTC
d_gene: NA; abundance: few; j_gene: TRBJ1-1; v_gene: TRBV20-1; len: 10; CDR3aa: CSALLAEAFF; CDR3nt: TGCAGTGCTCTCTTGGCTGAAGCTTTCTTT
d_gene: NA; abundance: NA; j_gene: TRBJ1-2; v_gene: TRBV5-6; len: 14; CDR3aa: CASSPGGGIVGYTF; CDR3nt: TGTGCCAGCAGCCCGGGAGGGGGAATAGTTGGCTACACCTTC
d_gene: NA; abundance: NA; j_gene: TRBJ2-3; v_gene: TRBV5-1; len: 15; CDR3aa: CASSLDGPDTDTQYF; CDR3nt: TGCGCCAGCAGCTTGGATGGACCCGACACAGATACGCAGTATTTT
d_gene: NA; abundance: NA; j_gene: TRBJ1-3; v_gene: TRBV7-8; len: 16; CDR3aa: CASSLGTAQTSNTIYF; CDR3nt: TGTGCCAGCAGCTTAGGGACAGCACAAACCTCAAACACCATATATTTT
d_gene: TRBD1; abundance: once; j_gene: TRBJ1-2; v_gene: TRBV7-2; len: 14; CDR3aa: CASSSTGGDYGYTF; CDR3nt: TGTGCCAGCAGCTCGACAGGGGGGGACTATGGCTACACCTTC
d_gene: NA; abundance: NA; j_gene: TRBJ1-2; v_gene: TRBV14; len: 15; CDR3aa: CASSLPGVLIGGYTF; CDR3nt: TGTGCCAGCAGCCTACCGGGGGTGTTGATCGGTGGCTACACCTTC
d_gene: TRBD2; abundance: NA; j_gene: TRBJ2-7; v_gene: TRBV7-2; len: 15; CDR3aa: CASSSQTGGIYEQYF; CDR3nt: TGTGCCAGCAGCTCCCAGACCGGGGGGATCTACGAGCAGTACTTC
d_gene: TRBD2; abundance: NA; j_gene: TRBJ2-7; v_gene: TRBV5-4; len: 14; CDR3aa: CASSRAGGSYEQYF; CDR3nt: TGTGCCAGCAGCCGAGCGGGGGGATCCTACGAGCAGTACTTC
d_gene: TRBD2; abundance: NA; j_gene: TRBJ2-5; v_gene: TRBV5-1; len: 15; CDR3aa: CASSSFGTSRETQYF; CDR3nt: TGCGCCAGCAGCTCATTTGGGACTAGTAGAGAGACCCAGTACTTC
d_gene: TRBD1; abundance: NA; j_gene: TRBJ1-2; v_gene: TRBV18; len: 14; CDR3aa: CASSTTGGAYGYTF; CDR3nt: TGTGCCAGCTCAACTACAGGGGGGGCCTATGGCTACACCTTC
d_gene: NA; abundance: few; j_gene: TRBJ1-1; v_gene: TRBV7-9; len: 11; CDR3aa: CASRVNTEAFF; CDR3nt: TGTGCCAGCAGAGTGAACACTGAAGCTTTCTTT
d_gene: NA; abundance: NA; j_gene: TRBJ1-3; v_gene: TRBV14; len: 15; CDR3aa: CASSQEGVSGNTIYF; CDR3nt: TGTGCCAGCAGCCAAGAAGGGGTTTCCGGAAACACCATATATTTT
d_gene: NA; abundance: NA; j_gene: TRBJ1-5; v_gene: TRBV11-3; len: 13; CDR3aa: CASSLGGGQPQHF; CDR3nt: TGTGCCAGCAGCTTAGGGGGGGGTCAGCCCCAGCATTTT
d_gene: NA; abundance: NA; j_gene: TRBJ2-5; v_gene: TRBV29-1; len: 11; CDR3aa: CSSTPQETQYF; CDR3nt: TGCAGCTCTACCCCCCAAGAGACCCAGTACTTC